The 9 T cell receptor beta chains reported below all come from one sample, sequenced in a study of blood T cell repertoires in COVID-19. TCRdb's table, derived via immunoSEQ multiplex PCR, lists solely in-frame clones and lacks some. The sample contains about 50,000 clones, more than 85% of which appear only once. Specimen: peripheral blood. The source of these receptors is a man over 45 with active COVID-19.

The gene calls are TRBV14 and TRBJ2-7, with TRBD1 matching 10 bases. CDR1 SGHDN and CDR2 FVKESK come from the germline V gene. V dropped 2 bases and J dropped 5; count of bases not matched to a gene: 6. The CDR3 has 15 residues. The CDR3, as DNA: TGTGCCAGCAGCCAATTCTGGGACAGGGGCGACGAGCAGTACTTC. It encodes CASSQFWDRGDEQYF. The whole variable domain, filled in from reference TRBV14 and TRBJ2-7, reads EAGVTQFPSHSVIEKGQTVTLRCDPISGHDNLYWYRRVMGKEIKFLLHFVKESKQDESGMPNNRFLAERTGGTYSTLKVQPAELEDSGVYFCASSQFWDRGDEQYFGPGTRLTVT.

The chain links TRBV27 to TRBJ2-1; tentatively, D is TRBD1 (5 bases). The CDR3 has 16 residues. Trimming pared 2 bases from V and 7 bases from J, leaving 18 bases between. Germline CDR1 and CDR2: MNHEY and SMNVEV (reference sequence). CDR3 sequence (DNA): TGTGCCAGCAGTTTAATATGGGGCGGCCGCCCAAATGAGCAGTTCTTC. This encodes CASSLIWGGRPNEQFF.

The rearrangement links TRBV3-1 (or the pseudogene TRBV3-2) to TRBJ2-2; 8 positions match TRBD2. With 10 bases clipped from V and 7 bases from J, the junction kept 11 bases outside the gene matches. The CDR3 length is 14 residues. Looked up from germline, CDR1 is LGHDT and CDR2 is YNNKEL (reference sequence). DNA for the CDR3: TGTGCCACCGCGCGGGGGGCTAATATCGGGGAGCTGTTTTTT. Its protein product is CATARGANIGELFF.

The CDR3 sequence: CASSQEGAQGGDTQYF. For the CDR3, the DNA is TGCGCCAGCAGCCAAGAAGGAGCACAGGGAGGGGATACGCAGTATTTT. The V and J genes are TRBV4-3 and TRBJ2-3; a possible D gene is TRBD2 (7 bases). This CDR3 comprises 16 residues. Trimming took 0 bases from V and 6 from J, leaving 16 bases between them. Germline V gives CDR1 LGHNA, CDR2 YSLEER.

The rearrangement links TRBV7-9 to TRBJ2-1; 13 bases map to TRBD2. V lost 5 bases and J lost 7; bases outside the gene matches: 2. CDR1 is SEHNR, CDR2 FQNEAQ, per germline (reference sequence). CDR3 length equals 14 residues. The DNA for the CDR3 is TGTGCCAGCAGCGGGACTAGCGGGACTAATGAGCAGTTCTTC. It is translated as CASSGTSGTNEQFF.

This chain links TRBV5-4 with TRBJ1-2; TRBD1 agrees at 9 bases. V lost 4 bases, J lost 5 bases, and 6 bases stayed unmatched. Per the germline V gene, CDR1 is SGHNT and CDR2 is YYREEE (reference sequence). The CDR3 consists of 14 residues. CDR3 DNA: TGTGCCAGCAGCCCGACAGGGGGGGATTATGGCTACACCTTC. It codes for CASSPTGGDYGYTF.

This chain joins TRBV6-6 and TRBJ2-7; a weak D match, TRBD2 (5 bases). The germline V and J ends were trimmed by 6 bases and 0 bases, with 9 bases remaining between them. This CDR3 has 13 residues. The germline V gene has CDR1 MNHNY and CDR2 SVGAGI (reference sequence). CDR3 sequence reads: CASREANSYEQYF. The CDR3 DNA reads as TGTGCCAGCAGGGAGGCTAACTCCTACGAGCAGTACTTC.

The V call is TRBV3-1 (or the pseudogene TRBV3-2), the J call TRBJ2-5, with a weak D call TRBD1 (5 bases). The CDR3 is 15 residues long. The germline V gene has CDR1 LGHDT and CDR2 YNNKEL (reference sequence). V lost 4 bases and J 5 bases, leaving 17 bases between the germline ends. The CDR3: CASSRRQSGRETQYF. The CDR3, as DNA: TGTGCCAGCAGCCGCCGACAGTCAGGGCGGGAGACCCAGTACTTC.

This clone was observed once. The sample carries other DNA sequences with the same CDR3. The chain is built from TRBV18 and TRBJ2-5; D might be TRBD1 (6 bases). The V end lost 3 bases, the J end lost 5 bases, and 7 bases lay between the germline ends. The CDR3 is 12 residues long. Germline loops: CDR1 KGHSH, CDR2 LQKENI. This CDR3 reads CASSPQGETQYF. CDR3 coding DNA: TGTGCCAGCTCACCTCAGGGGGAGACCCAGTACTTC.